The rows below give T cell receptor beta chains drawn from one sample of a study of blood T cells in healthy people across ages. TCRdb re-called the 5' RACE reads through MiXCR, storing one row per CDR3 protein. The sample gives roughly 2 million distinct CDR3 sequences, roughly 49% of which show up once; roughly 2.1% is in the top ten. The sequencing sample was made of blood. The receptors stem from a woman in her thirties or forties in good health. The CDR3 runs from the conserved cysteine through the conserved F or W. D genes are given only for firm matches. Expanded clones are given a class, and other clones once, few, many or no size at all.

j_call v_call d_call cdr3_length clone_size cdr3_nt cdr3_aa
TRBJ2-1 TRBV5-1 TRBD2 14 few TGCGCCAGCAGCCGGCCTAGCGGATACAATGAGCAGTTCTTC CASSRPSGYNEQFF
TRBJ2-6 TRBV5-1 - 17 few TGCGCCAGCAGCTTGGTGTCGTTTGGAACCGGGGCCAACGTCCTGACTTTC CASSLVSFGTGANVLTF
TRBJ2-5 TRBV29-1 - 13 - TGCAGCGTTGAGAGGACGGGTCCTGAGACCCAGTACTTC CSVERTGPETQYF
TRBJ2-3 TRBV10-3 - 16 - TGTGCCATCAGTGAGTCGGGGGCGGGGAACACAGATACGCAGTATTTT CAISESGAGNTDTQYF
TRBJ2-6 TRBV20-1 TRBD1 15 few TGCAGTGCGGACCGGACAGGGGCTGGGGCCAACGTCCTGACTTTC CSADRTGAGANVLTF
TRBJ1-1 TRBV11-1 - 15 - TGTGCCAGCAGGCCCACGAAGGGGATGAACACTGAAGCTTTCTTT CASRPTKGMNTEAFF
TRBJ1-2 TRBV7-2 - 15 few TGTGCCAGCAGCTTAGAGGGACTCCCTAACTATGGCTACACCTTC CASSLEGLPNYGYTF
TRBJ2-7 TRBV4-3 TRBD1 15 few TGCGCCAGCAGCCAAGATAGGACAGGGAGTTACGAGCAGTACTTC CASSQDRTGSYEQYF
TRBJ2-3 TRBV28 TRBD2 14 few TGTGCCAGCAGTCCCGGGGGGTGGACAGATACGCAGTATTTT CASSPGGWTDTQYF
TRBJ2-4 TRBV12-3/TRBV12-4 - 16 few TGTGCCAGCAGTTACGGGTCGGGGAGGGCCAAAAACATTCAGTACTTC CASSYGSGRAKNIQYF
TRBJ1-1 TRBV10-3 TRBD1 12 - TGTGCCATCAGTGCTGGGACAGTAGAAGCTTTCTTT CAISAGTVEAFF
TRBJ2-7 TRBV21-1 - 15 - TGTGCCAGCAGCCGGGACAGGGCGCATTCCTACGAGCAGTACTTC CASSRDRAHSYEQYF
TRBJ2-1 TRBV27 - 13 - TGTGCCAGCAGTCCCTCCCGGTACAATGAGCAGTTCTTC CASSPSRYNEQFF
TRBJ2-7 TRBV4-2 TRBD2 17 - TGTGCCAGCAGCCAAGAGTCTCCTAGCGGGGGGTTCTACGAGCAGTACTTC CASSQESPSGGFYEQYF
TRBJ2-7 TRBV5-5 - 14 - TGTGCCAGCAGCTTGGAAACAGGGTTCGATGAGCAGTACTTC CASSLETGFDEQYF
TRBJ2-3 TRBV7-9 - 17 once TGTGCCAGCAGCTCTGGGTTAGGGCCCCAGAGCACAGATACGCAGTATTTT CASSSGLGPQSTDTQYF
TRBJ2-3 TRBV6-1 TRBD2 22 - TGTGCCAGCAGCGTAAGGCTCCGACGCCGCGGGGGTGGCCGACCTAGCACAGATACGCAGTATTTT CASSVRLRRRGGGRPSTDTQYF
TRBJ2-5 TRBV12-3/TRBV12-4 TRBD2 15 few TGTGCCAGCATCTTTGGGGCGGGACTAGGAGAGACCCAGTACTTC CASIFGAGLGETQYF
TRBJ2-7 TRBV27 - 13 few TGTGCCAGCAGTTTTGGTCCTAACAACGAGCAGTACTTC CASSFGPNNEQYF
TRBJ1-2 TRBV29-1 - 13 - TGCAGCGTTGTCGGGGGCGGTGACTATGGCTACACCTTC CSVVGGGDYGYTF
TRBJ2-6 TRBV11-2 - 21 once TGTGCCAGCAGCTTAGGGGGTCTGAGGGGTTTTCAGCCTTCTGGGGCCAACGTCCTGACTTTC CASSLGGLRGFQPSGANVLTF
TRBJ2-1 TRBV6-6 - 11 - TGTGCCAGCAGTATAGTAAATGAGCAGTTCTTC CASSIVNEQFF
TRBJ2-7 TRBV6-1 TRBD2 16 few TGTGCCAGCAGGACTAGCGGGGGGACTCCCACTTACGAGCAGTACTTC CASRTSGGTPTYEQYF
TRBJ2-1 TRBV20-1 TRBD2 15 - TGCAGTGCTAACCCCGGGGTAGCGGGGTTGAATGAGCAGTTCTTC CSANPGVAGLNEQFF
TRBJ2-5 TRBV25-1 - 14 few TGTGCCAGCAGACCGGGCGGGGCCCAAGAGACCCAGTACTTC CASRPGGAQETQYF
TRBJ2-7 TRBV20-1 TRBD1 14 - TGCAGTGCTAGGGCAGGGGGCCCCCGAAATGAGCAGTACTTC CSARAGGPRNEQYF
TRBJ1-5 TRBV20-1 - 14 - TGCAGTGCTAGAAGGCAGGAGGGCAGTCAGCCCCAGCATTTT CSARRQEGSQPQHF
TRBJ2-5 TRBV10-3 - 14 - TGTGCCATCAGTGAGGGCGCCCCGGGCAATGAGCAGTACTTC CAISEGAPGNEQYF
TRBJ1-2 TRBV6-5 TRBD1 15 few TGTGCCAGCAGTTACTTCGACAGGGGAGCCTATGGCTACACCTTC CASSYFDRGAYGYTF
TRBJ2-3 TRBV20-1 - 10 few TGCAGTGCCGAAGCAGATACGCAGTATTTT CSAEADTQYF
TRBJ2-5 TRBV20-1 TRBD2 16 - TGCAGTGCTAGAGATCCCCTAGCGGAAGCACAAGAGACCCAGTACTTC CSARDPLAEAQETQYF
TRBJ2-7 TRBV27 - 15 few TGTGCCAGCAGTATAGACCGGGAGACAAACTACGAGCAGTACTTC CASSIDRETNYEQYF
TRBJ1-2 TRBV5-5 TRBD1 15 - TGTGCCAGCAGCCCAAGATCAGAGGGGGCCTATGGCTACACCTTC CASSPRSEGAYGYTF
TRBJ2-3 TRBV15 - 14 - TGTGCCACCAGCAGAGATAGTTCGGCAGATATGCAGTATTTT CATSRDSSADMQYF
TRBJ2-1 TRBV4-1 - 14 - TGCGCCAGCAGCCAACAATACGGTTTCGATGAGCAGTTCTTC CASSQQYGFDEQFF